This entry describes one T cell receptor (beta chain). The antigen is undetermined. The V and J ends lost 5 bases and 0 bases respectively, with 13 bases between them. This CDR3 spans 15 amino acids. The germline gives CDR1 SNHLY, CDR2 FYNNEI. The data were obtained in a study of cytomegalovirus exposure and HLA in healthy donors. General study findings and limits: A later analysis, which compared TCR beta chains of equal frequency, found the HLA-associated ones more clonally expanded. A link between a missense DCLRE1C variant and TCR beta V- and J-gene trimming emerged from a later analysis. Analyzed later, association rates of TCRs varied across HLA loci, with DRB1 most and HLA-C fewest. Specific recognition of CMV antigens was confirmed in vitro for a few chains (all CMV-associated).

PCR employed 60 Vbeta and 13 Jbeta primers. Generated by immunoSEQ multiplex PCR, the TCRdb table keeps only in-frame clones and is missing some. The repertoire holds around 140,000 clones, around 79% seen once, with about 1.5% in the top ten. What was sequenced was PBMCs. V is TRBV2 and J is TRBJ1-1, with D tentatively TRBD1 (5 bases). The source of this sequence is a woman aged 40 to 50 in good health and CMV-seronegative. The CDR3 sequence is CASSRQPLMNTEAFF. The CDR3 coding sequence is TGTGCCAGCAGTCGACAGCCCCTGATGAACACTGAAGCTTTCTTT.